These 7 T cell receptor beta chains were sequenced from one sample in a study of T cells in localized non-small cell lung cancer. Sequencing was performed with immunoSEQ multiplex PCR; in TCRdb, only in-frame clones are kept and a portion is missing. The sample comprises 130,000 or so clones, 89% of which are singletons, and 1.7% rests with the top ten. Specimen: peripheral blood, collected before any cancer treatment. These receptors all stem from a female donor older than 55 with stage I lung adenocarcinoma.

The chain carries TRBV4-1 and TRBJ2-7, with 12 bases that match TRBD2. CDR3 size: 18 residues. V lost 0 bases and J lost 5; bases outside the gene matches: 11. Germline-derived CDR1 and CDR2 are MGHRA and YSYEKL. CDR3 residues: CASSQERALAGGPDEQYF. The CDR3 region has the DNA TGCGCCAGCAGCCAAGAACGGGCTCTAGCGGGAGGGCCCGACGAGCAGTACTTC.

The rearrangement joins TRBV15 to TRBJ1-1, with 7 bases matching TRBD1. CDR3 length: 16 amino acids. The ends lost 1 base at V and 3 bases at J; junction bases unmatched: 8. Germline CDR1 and CDR2: LNHNV and YYDKDF (reference sequence). The CDR3 reads CATSRVKGAGYTEAFF. The CDR3, as DNA: TGTGCCACCAGCAGAGTTAAGGGGGCAGGATACACTGAAGCTTTCTTT.

The chain combines TRBV11-3 with TRBJ2-3, with TRBD1 matching over 8 bases. CDR1 and CDR2 (germline): SGHNT, YENEEA. The CDR3 sequence is 15 residues long. Trimming removed 5 bases from V and 6 bases from J; junction bases left unmatched: 10. The CDR3 here is CASSAGTGRADTQYF. The CDR3 DNA is TGTGCCAGCAGCGCAGGGACAGGCCGGGCGGATACGCAGTATTTT.

V and J are TRBV19 and TRBJ1-1; D unclear. Deletions cut 5 bases from V and 5 bases from J, with 9 bases between. Germline V gene data show CDR1 as LNHDA and CDR2 as SQIVND (reference sequence). This CDR3 contains 12 residues. CDR3: CASSSGGTEAFF. For the CDR3, the DNA is TGTGCCAGTAGTTCCGGCGGGACTGAAGCTTTCTTT.

This chain uses TRBV27 with TRBJ2-3; perhaps D is TRBD1 or TRBD2 (5 bases each). V lost 3 bases and J lost 0, with 7 bases in between. Germline V lookup: CDR1 MNHEY, CDR2 SMNVEV (reference sequence). The CDR3 has 14 amino acids. Here the CDR3 DNA reads TGTGCCAGCAGTTTCGGGACGAGCACAGATACGCAGTATTTT. Its protein product is CASSFGTSTDTQYF.

This clone was recorded a few times. CDR3 bases: TGTGCCAGCAGCGCCCCAACTAGCGCTCGGAACGCGGTCGGGGAGCTGTTTTTT. Protein product: CASSAPTSARNAVGELFF. V gene TRBV21-1 combines with J gene TRBJ2-2; TRBD2 is the table's D call and was not checked against the DNA. TRBV21-1 is shown as a pseudogene. The CDR3 contains 18 residues.

The chain has TRBV11-2 and TRBJ2-7, with 7 bases lining up with TRBD1. The CDR3 is 14 residues long. Germline CDR1 SGHAT, CDR2 FQNNGV. V trimming: 6 bases; J trimming: 6 bases; junction bases outside the gene matches: 11. CDR3 loop: CASRWRQGDAEQYF. Here the CDR3 DNA reads TGTGCCAGCAGGTGGAGGCAGGGGGATGCCGAGCAGTACTTC.